This T cell receptor beta chain was identified in a study of human T cells and chemical hapten exposure. Study details: Yields of TCR per sample differed, chiefly owing to small differences in pooled library volume. Study-level findings and limits: The number of TCRs over 1 in 1000 frequency stayed unchanged after DPC.

CDR1 and CDR2 (germline): PRHDT, FYEKMQ (reference sequence). V was pared by 2 bases and J by 1 base, with 6 bases between. The CDR3 length is 14 residues. From whole blood left unfractionated, total RNA was extracted. Regarding this clonotype: Its target is not known.

Unique molecular identifiers were linked by the library to individual cDNA molecules. In TCRdb, the 5' RACE reads were re-called with MiXCR into one record per CDR3 protein. The sample includes about 81,000 distinct CDR3 sequences, 15% to 20% seen only once; the top ten take under 7.5%. V is TRBV13 and J is TRBJ1-5; D is perhaps TRBD1 (5 bases). This receptor was identified in a female donor in good health. The DNA for the CDR3 is TGTGCCAGCAGCTTACGGGGGAGCAATCAGCCCCAGCATTTT. This encodes CASSLRGSNQPQHF. The full variable domain, in which reference TRBV13 and TRBJ1-5 provide the parts outside the CDR3, is AAGVIQSPRHLIKEKRETATLKCYPIPRHDTVYWYQQGPGQDPQFLISFYEKMQSDKGSIPDRFSAQQFSDYHSELNMSSLELGDSALYFCASSLRGSNQPQHFGDGTRLSIL.